This T cell receptor (beta chain) originates from a study of OX40 agonist ivuxolimab in advanced cancers. Study at large: Patients enrolled in dose escalation were diagnosed with hepatocellular carcinoma, melanoma, renal cell or head and neck cancer. Mean age about 60 years, range roughly 20 to 85; 82.7% male. Findings and limits, study-wide: Expansion of clones was among the lowest in partial responders at 0.1-3.0 mg/kg.

Comment on this clone: As yet, its antigen is unknown.

The protocol was immunoSEQ multiplex PCR, while the TCRdb copy is restricted to in-frame clones and leaves out a portion. Seen here are about 67,000 clones, about 84% observed once, and the top ten hold 0.68%. Germline V gene lookup returns CDR1 SNHLY and CDR2 FYNNEI. This CDR3 has 15 residues. After removal of 4 bases from V and 7 bases from J, the junction contained 5 bases not matched to a gene. This chain uses TRBV2 with TRBJ2-5; 14 nucleotides line up with TRBD2. Material: CD4+ or CD8+ T cells sorted from blood, obtained in a trial of the OX40 agonist ivuxolimab. This TCR was sampled from an adult with an advanced solid tumor such as melanoma, head and neck, liver or kidney cancer. The CDR3, as DNA: TGTGCCAGCAGTGCGGGACTAGCGGGGGAGGGGACCCAGTACTTC. Translation gives CASSAGLAGEGTQYF.